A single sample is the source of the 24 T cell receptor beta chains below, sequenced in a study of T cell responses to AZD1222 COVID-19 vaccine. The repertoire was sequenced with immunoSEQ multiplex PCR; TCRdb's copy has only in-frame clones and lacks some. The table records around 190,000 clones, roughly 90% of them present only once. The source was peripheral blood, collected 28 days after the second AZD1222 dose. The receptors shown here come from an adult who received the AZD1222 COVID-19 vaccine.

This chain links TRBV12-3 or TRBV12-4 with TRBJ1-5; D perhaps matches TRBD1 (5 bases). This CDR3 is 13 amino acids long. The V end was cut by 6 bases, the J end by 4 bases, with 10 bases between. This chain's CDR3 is CASSPGGNQPQHF. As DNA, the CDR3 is TGTGCCAGCAGCCCCGGGGGGAATCAGCCCCAGCATTTT.

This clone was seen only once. CDR3 sequence (DNA): TGTGCCACCAGCAGAGGGGGAAATTCACCCCTCCACTTT. Protein sequence: CATSRGGNSPLHF. V gene TRBV15 combines with J gene TRBJ1-6; D is unclear. The germline gives CDR1 LNHNV, CDR2 YYDKDF (reference sequence). The CDR3 has 13 amino acids. V lost 1 base to trimming and J lost 7 bases, with 5 bases between them.

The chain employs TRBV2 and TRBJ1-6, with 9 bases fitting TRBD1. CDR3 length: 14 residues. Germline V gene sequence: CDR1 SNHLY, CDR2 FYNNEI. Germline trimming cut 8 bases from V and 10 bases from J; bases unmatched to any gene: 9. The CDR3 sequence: CASEQGARHSPLHF. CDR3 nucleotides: TGTGCCAGCGAACAGGGGGCAAGACACTCACCCCTCCACTTT.

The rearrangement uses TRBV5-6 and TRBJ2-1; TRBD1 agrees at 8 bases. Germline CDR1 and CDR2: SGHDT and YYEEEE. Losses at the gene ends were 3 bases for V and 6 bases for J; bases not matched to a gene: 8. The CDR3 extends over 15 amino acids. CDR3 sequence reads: CASSYRTGMGNEQFF. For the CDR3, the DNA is TGTGCCAGCAGCTACCGGACAGGGATGGGCAATGAGCAGTTCTTC. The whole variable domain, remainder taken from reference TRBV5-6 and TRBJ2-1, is DAGVTQSPTHLIKTRGQQVTLRCSPKSGHDTVSWYQQALGQGPQFIFQYYEEEERQRGNFPDRFSGHQFPNYSSELNVNALLLGDSALYLCASSYRTGMGNEQFFGPGTRLTVL.

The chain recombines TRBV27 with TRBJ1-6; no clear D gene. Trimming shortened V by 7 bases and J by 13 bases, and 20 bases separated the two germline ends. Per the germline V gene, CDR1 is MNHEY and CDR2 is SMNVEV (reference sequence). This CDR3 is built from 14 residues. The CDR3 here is CASKLGSLGSPLHF. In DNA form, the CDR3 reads TGTGCCAGCAAATTGGGGTCGCTGGGTTCCCCCCTCCACTTT.

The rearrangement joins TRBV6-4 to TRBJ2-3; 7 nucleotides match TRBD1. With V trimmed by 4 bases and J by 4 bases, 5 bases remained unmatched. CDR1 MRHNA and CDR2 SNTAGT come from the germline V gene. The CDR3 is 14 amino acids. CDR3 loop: CASSAQTGSDTQYF. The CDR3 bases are TGTGCCAGCAGTGCTCAGACAGGGTCAGATACGCAGTATTTT.

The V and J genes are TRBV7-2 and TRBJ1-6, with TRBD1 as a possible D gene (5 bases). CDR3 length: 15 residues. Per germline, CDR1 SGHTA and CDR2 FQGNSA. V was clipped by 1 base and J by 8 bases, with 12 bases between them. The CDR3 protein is CASSLDSRVDSPLHF. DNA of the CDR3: TGTGCCAGCAGCTTAGATTCCAGGGTGGATTCACCCCTCCACTTT.

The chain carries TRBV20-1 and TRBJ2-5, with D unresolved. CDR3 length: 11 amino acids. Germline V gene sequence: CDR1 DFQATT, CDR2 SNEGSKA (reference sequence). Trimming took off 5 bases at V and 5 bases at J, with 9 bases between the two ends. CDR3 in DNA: TGCAGTGCTCTCGGGTTTGAGACCCAGTACTTC. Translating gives CSALGFETQYF.

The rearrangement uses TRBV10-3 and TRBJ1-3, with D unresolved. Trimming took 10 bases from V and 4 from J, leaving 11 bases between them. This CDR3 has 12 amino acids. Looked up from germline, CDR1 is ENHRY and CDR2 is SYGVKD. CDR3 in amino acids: CATGEKGNTIYF. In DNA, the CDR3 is TGTGCCACCGGAGAGAAGGGAAACACCATATATTTT.

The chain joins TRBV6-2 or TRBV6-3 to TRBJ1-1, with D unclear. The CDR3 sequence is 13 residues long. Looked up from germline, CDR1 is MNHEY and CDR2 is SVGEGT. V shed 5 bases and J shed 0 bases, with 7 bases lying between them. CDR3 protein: CASSPTLNTEAFF. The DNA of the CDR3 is TGTGCCAGCAGTCCGACCCTGAACACTGAAGCTTTCTTT.

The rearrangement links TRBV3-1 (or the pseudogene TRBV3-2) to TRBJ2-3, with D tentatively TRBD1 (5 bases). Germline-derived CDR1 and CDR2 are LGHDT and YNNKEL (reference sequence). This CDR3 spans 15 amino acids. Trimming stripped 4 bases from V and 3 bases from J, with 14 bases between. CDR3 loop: CASSPRGAFTDTQYF. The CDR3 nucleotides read TGTGCCAGCAGCCCTAGGGGCGCCTTTACAGATACGCAGTATTTT.

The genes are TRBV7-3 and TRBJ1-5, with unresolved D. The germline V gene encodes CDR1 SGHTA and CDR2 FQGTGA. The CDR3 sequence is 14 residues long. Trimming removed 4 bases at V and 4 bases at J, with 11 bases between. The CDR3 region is CASSSHGGNQPQHF. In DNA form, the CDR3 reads TGTGCCAGCAGCTCCCACGGCGGGAATCAGCCCCAGCATTTT.

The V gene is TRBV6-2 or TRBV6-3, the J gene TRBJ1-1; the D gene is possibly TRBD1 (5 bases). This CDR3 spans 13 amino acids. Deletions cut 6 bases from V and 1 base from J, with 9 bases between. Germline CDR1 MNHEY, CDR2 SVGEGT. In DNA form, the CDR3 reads TGTGCCAGCAGCCTGGGGGGGAACACTGAAGCTTTCTTT. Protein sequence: CASSLGGNTEAFF.

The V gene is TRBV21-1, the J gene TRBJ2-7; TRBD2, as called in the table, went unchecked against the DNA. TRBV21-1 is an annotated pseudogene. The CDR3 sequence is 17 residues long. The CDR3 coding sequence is TGTGCCAGCAGCAAAGTCACTATGACTAGCGGTTACTACGAGCAGTACTTC. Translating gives CASSKVTMTSGYYEQYF.

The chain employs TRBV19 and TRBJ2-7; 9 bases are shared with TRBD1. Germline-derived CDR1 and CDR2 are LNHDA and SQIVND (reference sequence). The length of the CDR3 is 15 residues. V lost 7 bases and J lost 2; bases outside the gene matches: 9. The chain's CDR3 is CASKYRTGVPYEQYF. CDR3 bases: TGTGCCAGTAAGTACAGGACAGGGGTGCCCTACGAGCAGTACTTC.

The CDR3 is CAWSLGGRPYEQYF. In nucleotides, the CDR3 is TGTGCCTGGAGTCTGGGCGGGAGGCCATACGAGCAGTACTTC. The V and J genes are TRBV30 and TRBJ2-7; 8 bases agree with TRBD2. The CDR3 is 14 amino acids. The V gene end was trimmed by 2 bases and the J gene end by 4 bases; junction bases not matched to a gene: 7. The germline V gene has CDR1 GTSNPN and CDR2 SVGIG (reference sequence). Variable domain in full (rest from reference TRBV30 and TRBJ2-7): SQTIHQWPATLVQPVGSPLSLECTVEGTSNPNLYWYRQAAGRGLQLLFYSVGIGQISSEVPQNLSASRPQDRQFILSSKKLLLSDSGFYLCAWSLGGRPYEQYFGPGTRLTVT.

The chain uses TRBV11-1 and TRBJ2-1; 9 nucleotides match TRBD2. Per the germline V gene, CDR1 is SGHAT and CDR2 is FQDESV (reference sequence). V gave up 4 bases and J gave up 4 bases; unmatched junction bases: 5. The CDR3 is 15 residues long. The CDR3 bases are TGTGCCAGCAGCTACCTAGCGGGACGGTACAATGAGCAGTTCTTC. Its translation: CASSYLAGRYNEQFF.

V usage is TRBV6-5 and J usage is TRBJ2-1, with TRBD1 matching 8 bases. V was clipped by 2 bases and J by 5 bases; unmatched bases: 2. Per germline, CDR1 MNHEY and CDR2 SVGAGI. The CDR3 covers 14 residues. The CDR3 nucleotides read TGTGCCAGCAGTTACCGGACAGGGAACAATGAGCAGTTCTTC. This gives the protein CASSYRTGNNEQFF.

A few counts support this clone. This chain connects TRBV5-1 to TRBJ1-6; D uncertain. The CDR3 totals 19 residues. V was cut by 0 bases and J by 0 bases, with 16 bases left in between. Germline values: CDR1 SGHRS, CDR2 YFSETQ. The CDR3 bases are TGCGCCAGCAGCTTGGTGGGGAGTGGCCCTAGCTCCTATAATTCACCCCTCCACTTT. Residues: CASSLVGSGPSSYNSPLHF.

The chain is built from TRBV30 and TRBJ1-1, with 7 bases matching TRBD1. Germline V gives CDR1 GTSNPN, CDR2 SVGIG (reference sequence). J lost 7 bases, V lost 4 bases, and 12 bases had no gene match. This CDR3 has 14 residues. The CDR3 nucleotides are TGTGCCTGGAAAAAGAACAGGGGTAAAAATGAAGCTTTCTTT. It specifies CAWKKNRGKNEAFF.

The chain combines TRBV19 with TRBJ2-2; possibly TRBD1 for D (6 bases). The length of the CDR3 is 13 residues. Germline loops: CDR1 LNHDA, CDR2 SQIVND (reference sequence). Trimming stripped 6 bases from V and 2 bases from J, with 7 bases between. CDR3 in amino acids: CASRGGNTGELFF. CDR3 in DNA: TGTGCCAGTAGAGGGGGTAACACCGGGGAGCTGTTTTTT.

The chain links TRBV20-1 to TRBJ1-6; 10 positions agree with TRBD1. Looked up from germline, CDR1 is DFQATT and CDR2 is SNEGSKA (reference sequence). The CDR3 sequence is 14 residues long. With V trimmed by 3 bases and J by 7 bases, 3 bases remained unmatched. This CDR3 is CSASATGGNSPLHF. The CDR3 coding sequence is TGCAGTGCTAGTGCGACAGGGGGCAATTCACCCCTCCACTTT.

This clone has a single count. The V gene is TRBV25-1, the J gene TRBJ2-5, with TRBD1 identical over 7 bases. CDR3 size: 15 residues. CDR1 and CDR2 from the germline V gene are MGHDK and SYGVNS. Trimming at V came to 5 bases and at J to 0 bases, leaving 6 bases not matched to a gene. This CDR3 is CASSLQTGNQETQYF. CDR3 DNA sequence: TGTGCCAGCAGTTTACAGACAGGGAACCAAGAGACCCAGTACTTC. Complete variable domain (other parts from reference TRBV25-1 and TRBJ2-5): EADIYQTPRYLVIGTGKKITLECSQTMGHDKMYWYQQDPGMELHLIHYSYGVNSTEKGDLSSESTVSRIRTEHFPLTLESARPSHTSQYLCASSLQTGNQETQYFGPGTRLLVL.

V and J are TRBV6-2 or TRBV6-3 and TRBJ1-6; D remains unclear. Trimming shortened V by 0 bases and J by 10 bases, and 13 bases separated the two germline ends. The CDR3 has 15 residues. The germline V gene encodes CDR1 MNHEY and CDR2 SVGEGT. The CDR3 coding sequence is TGTGCCAGCAGTTACTCGACCGGGAATGGGTCACCCCTCCACTTT. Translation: CASSYSTGNGSPLHF.